Below are 21 T cell receptor beta chains sequenced from a single sample in a study of T cell responses to AZD1222 COVID-19 vaccine. Repertoires were generated with immunoSEQ multiplex PCR, while TCRdb's copy carries only in-frame clones and drops some. Of 100,000 to 150,000 clones listed, about 90% are singletons. Sequencing used peripheral blood, obtained 28 days after the second AZD1222 dose. The receptors were sampled from an adult who received the AZD1222 COVID-19 vaccine.

This chain connects TRBV20-1 to TRBJ2-3; 8 bases are a match to TRBD2. CDR3 length: 17 residues. The V gene end was trimmed by 3 bases and the J gene end by 3 bases; junction bases not matched to a gene: 14. Germline values: CDR1 DFQATT, CDR2 SNEGSKA (reference sequence). The CDR3 region has the DNA TGCAGTGCTAGTGTGGCGGGAGGCCAGGTGGGGACAGATACGCAGTATTTT. Its protein is CSASVAGGQVGTDTQYF.

The chain is built from TRBV3-1 (or the pseudogene TRBV3-2) and TRBJ1-2; D not certain. Trimming pared 2 bases from V and 8 bases from J, leaving 15 bases between. This CDR3 region has 14 residues. CDR1 and CDR2 (germline): LGHDT, YNNKEL (reference sequence). The CDR3 is CASSQSFGSDGYTF. The CDR3 DNA follows: TGTGCCAGCAGCCAATCGTTCGGGTCTGACGGCTACACCTTC.

The chain links TRBV11-2 to TRBJ2-7; 7 nucleotides agree with TRBD1. The CDR3 spans 16 residues. CDR1 is SGHAT, CDR2 FQNNGV, per germline. The J segment lost 5 bases and the V segment lost 1 base, leaving 11 bases of the junction unmatched. The CDR3 sequence: CASSLGLETGYNEQYF. The CDR3 bases are TGTGCCAGCAGCTTAGGTCTTGAGACAGGGTACAACGAGCAGTACTTC. The full variable domain, its missing parts supplied by reference TRBV11-2 and TRBJ2-7, is EAGVAQSPRYKIIEKRQSVAFWCNPISGHATLYWYQQILGQGPKLLIQFQNNGVVDDSQLPKDRFSAERLKGVDSTLKIQPAKLEDSAVYLCASSLGLETGYNEQYFGPGTRLTVT.

This clone was counted once. V and J are TRBV2 and TRBJ2-5; 7 bases fit TRBD2. CDR1 SNHLY and CDR2 FYNNEI come from the germline V gene. CDR3 length: 15 residues. The junction had 11 bases not matched to a gene; V was cut back by 5 bases and J by 5 bases. The chain's CDR3 is CASSQVSSGSETQYF. The DNA for the CDR3 is TGTGCCAGCAGTCAGGTCTCTAGCGGATCCGAGACCCAGTACTTC.

The genes are TRBV3-1 (or the pseudogene TRBV3-2) and TRBJ1-2, with D hard to call. The CDR3 loop spans 13 amino acids. V was clipped by 0 bases and J by 8 bases, with 10 bases between them. Germline assignment: CDR1 LGHDT and CDR2 YNNKEL (reference sequence). In nucleotides, the CDR3 is TGTGCCAGCAGCCAAGATTTGCGAAGCGGCTACACCTTC. It translates to CASSQDLRSGYTF.

This chain uses TRBV4-1 with TRBJ2-6, with 7 nucleotides matching TRBD1. The CDR3 spans 18 residues. The V and J ends lost 6 bases and 0 bases, in that order; junction bases with no gene match: 11. CDR1 is MGHRA, CDR2 YSYEKL, per germline. CDR3 DNA: TGCGCCAGCAGAACCTTATTAACAGGGGACTCTGGGGCCAACGTCCTGACTTTC. Residues: CASRTLLTGDSGANVLTF.

V usage is TRBV7-2 and J usage is TRBJ2-7, with a tentative D call TRBD2 (5 bases). The germline V and J ends were trimmed by 4 bases and 0 bases, with 13 bases remaining between them. The germline V gene encodes CDR1 SGHTA and CDR2 FQGNSA. The CDR3 is made up of 15 amino acids. The CDR3 is CASSSRATNSYEQYF. The CDR3 DNA reads TGTGCCAGCAGCTCGAGGGCCACAAACTCCTACGAGCAGTACTTC.

V is TRBV4-2 and J is TRBJ2-1, with D tentatively TRBD2 (6 bases). Trimming took off 2 bases at V and 8 bases at J, with 19 bases between the two ends. The CDR3 covers 16 residues. Germline CDR1 is LGHNA and CDR2 is YNFKEQ. The CDR3 region has the DNA TGTGCCAGCAGCCAACCCCCCCAGCGGAGGGACCATGAGCAGTTCTTC. Encoded protein: CASSQPPQRRDHEQFF.

CDR3 in amino acids: CSASRDSGNTIYF. For the CDR3, the DNA is TGCAGTGCTAGTAGGGACTCTGGAAACACCATATATTTT. The chain couples TRBV20-1 to TRBJ1-3, with D unclear. This CDR3 has 13 amino acids. V was clipped by 3 bases and J by 0 bases, with 6 bases between them. Germline CDR1 and CDR2: DFQATT and SNEGSKA (reference sequence).

The rearrangement uses TRBV19 and TRBJ1-5; D not certain. The V gene's germline CDR1 is LNHDA and CDR2 SQIVND (reference sequence). The CDR3 totals 13 residues. V was trimmed by 0 bases and J by 6 bases, leaving 6 bases between them. Here the CDR3 reads CASSIEGRQPQHF. CDR3 bases: TGTGCCAGTAGTATAGAGGGCCGTCAGCCCCAGCATTTT.

The V and J genes are TRBV3-1 (or the pseudogene TRBV3-2) and TRBJ1-5; D gene ambiguous. The V end was cut by 1 base, the J end by 0 bases, with 10 bases between. The CDR3 sequence is 16 residues long. Germline V gene lookup returns CDR1 LGHDT and CDR2 YNNKEL (reference sequence). Here the CDR3 reads CASSQASAGSNQPQHF. CDR3 bases: TGTGCCAGCAGCCAAGCCAGCGCCGGTAGCAATCAGCCCCAGCATTTT.

The rearrangement joins TRBV9 to TRBJ1-2; D not certain. Trimming stripped 0 bases from V and 3 bases from J, with 12 bases between. The germline V gene has CDR1 SGDLS and CDR2 YYNGEE. This CDR3 is 15 amino acids long. The CDR3, as DNA: TGTGCCAGCAGCGTAGGGGAGGGAGTAGACTATGGCTACACCTTC. This gives the protein CASSVGEGVDYGYTF.

The CDR3 spells CASSLVFTEAFF. Written as DNA, the CDR3 is TGTGCCAGCAGCTTAGTTTTCACTGAAGCTTTCTTT. The chain employs TRBV7-2 and TRBJ1-1; the D is unclear. Trimming cost V 1 base and J 4 bases, with 4 bases left between them. This CDR3 is built from 12 residues. The germline CDR1 and CDR2 sequences are SGHTA and FQGNSA.

The CDR3, as DNA: TGTGCCAGCTCACAAATTCAGGGAGACGGCTACACCTTC. This encodes CASSQIQGDGYTF. The chain carries TRBV18 and TRBJ1-2; a possible D gene is TRBD1 (5 bases). The CDR3 consists of 13 residues. The V gene's germline CDR1 is KGHSH and CDR2 LQKENI. V dropped 4 bases and J dropped 8 bases, with 14 bases sitting between them.

The chain uses TRBV28 and TRBJ2-5; 8 bases map to TRBD2. The CDR3 covers 17 residues. The germline CDR1 and CDR2 sequences are MDHEN and SYDVKM. V trimming: 6 bases; J trimming: 5 bases; junction bases outside the gene matches: 17. CDR3 DNA sequence: TGTGCCAGCAGGCTCAGGGCTAGCGGGCGGAGGACGGAGACCCAGTACTTC. Translation: CASRLRASGRRTETQYF.

The chain combines TRBV7-9 with TRBJ2-1; unclear D gene. V dropped 1 base and J dropped 6 bases, with 4 bases sitting between them. From germline, CDR1 is SEHNR and CDR2 FQNEAQ (reference sequence). This CDR3 contains 12 residues. DNA for the CDR3: TGTGCCAGCAGCTTAGTCGCCAATGAGCAGTTCTTC. Amino acid sequence: CASSLVANEQFF.

The chain carries TRBV28 and TRBJ2-3, with TRBD2 matching over 8 bases. From germline, CDR1 is MDHEN and CDR2 SYDVKM. The length of the CDR3 is 14 residues. J lost 2 bases, V lost 7 bases, and 5 bases had no gene match. For the CDR3, the DNA is TGTGCCAGCACCGGGGGGGGAAACACAGATACGCAGTATTTT. Protein: CASTGGGNTDTQYF.

The chain employs TRBV27 and TRBJ1-5; possible D gene TRBD1, 5 bases. Germline values: CDR1 MNHEY, CDR2 SMNVEV (reference sequence). This CDR3 contains 14 residues. Trimming cost V 0 bases and J 5 bases, with 8 bases left between them. CDR3 sequence (DNA): TGTGCCAGCAGTTTATCGGGGGGATATCAGCCCCAGCATTTT. It is translated as CASSLSGGYQPQHF.

The chain couples TRBV5-4 to TRBJ2-5, with 13 bases identical to TRBD2. In germline, CDR1 is SGHNT, CDR2 YYREEE (reference sequence). V dropped 1 base and J dropped 5; count of bases not matched to a gene: 8. CDR3 length equals 17 residues. CDR3 protein: CASSLPTSGGAWETQYF. CDR3 DNA: TGTGCCAGCAGCTTGCCTACTAGCGGGGGGGCTTGGGAGACCCAGTACTTC.

This sequence joins TRBV29-1 and TRBJ1-1; 8 bases are a match to TRBD1. J gave up 4 bases and V 3 bases, and 7 bases lay outside the gene matches. Per germline, CDR1 SQVTM and CDR2 ANQGSEA. The CDR3 extends over 14 amino acids. The CDR3 loop reads CSVEGRGPVTEAFF. CDR3 coding DNA: TGCAGCGTTGAGGGCAGGGGGCCCGTCACTGAAGCTTTCTTT. The full variable domain, with the rest looked up from reference TRBV29-1 and TRBJ1-1, is SAVISQKPSRDICQRGTSLTIQCQVDSQVTMMFWYRQQPGQSLTLIATANQGSEATYESGFVIDKFPISRPNLTFSTLTVSNMSPEDSSIYLCSVEGRGPVTEAFFGQGTRLTVV.

This clone showed up just once. This chain uses TRBV27 with TRBJ1-5; 8 nucleotides match TRBD1. The ends lost 5 bases at V and 6 bases at J; junction bases unmatched: 9. Germline V gene data show CDR1 as MNHEY and CDR2 as SMNVEV (reference sequence). The CDR3 covers 15 residues. The CDR3 sequence: CASSRTGPGSQPQHF. In nucleotides, the CDR3 is TGTGCCAGCAGTCGGACAGGGCCGGGCAGTCAGCCCCAGCATTTT.